Listed below are T cell receptor beta chains from one sample, sequenced in a study of early T cells in non-severe SARS-CoV-2 infection. TCRdb re-called the 5' RACE reads with MiXCR, one entry per CDR3 protein. The top ten hold 7.5% to 9% of the sample, which has 45,000 to 55,000 distinct CDR3 sequences, over 7.5% seen once. The source material was whole blood. The receptors stem from an adult who was a healthcare worker with PCR-confirmed SARS-CoV-2 infection or an uninfected control (not recorded which). Each CDR3 is given with its conserved first and last residue. A D gene is named only where the DNA matches it firmly. Size is stated for part of the rows, as once, few or many counts, or as a class when the clone is expanded.

D: .
size: .
V: TRBV6-2/TRBV6-3
J: TRBJ1-5
DNA: TGTGCCAGCAGTTCGGGTGGGGGGAAGAATCAGCCCCAGCATTTT
CDR3: CASSSGGGKNQPQHF

D: .
size: many
V: TRBV6-2/TRBV6-3
J: TRBJ2-5
DNA: TGTGCCAGCAGTTATACATTCCAAGAGACCCAGTACTTC
CDR3: CASSYTFQETQYF

D: .
size: many
V: TRBV14
J: TRBJ1-1
DNA: TGTGCCAGCAGCCAAAGTCCCGATCGGTTCGCTGAAGCTTTCTTT
CDR3: CASSQSPDRFAEAFF

D: TRBD2
size: few
V: TRBV9
J: TRBJ2-7
DNA: TGTGCCAGCAGCCTCGGACTAGCGGGGGGCTCCTACGAGCAGTACTTC
CDR3: CASSLGLAGGSYEQYF

D: TRBD1
size: many
V: TRBV28
J: TRBJ1-2
DNA: TGTGCCAGCAGTGCCGGGACAGCAATATATGGCTACACCTTC
CDR3: CASSAGTAIYGYTF

D: TRBD1
size: many
V: TRBV20-1
J: TRBJ1-2
DNA: TGCAGTGCTAGAGGGACAGGGACCTATGGCTACACCTTC
CDR3: CSARGTGTYGYTF

D: .
size: .
V: TRBV7-6
J: TRBJ2-7
DNA: TGTGCCAGCGGCGGCCCGGGGTCCAACGAGCAGTACTTC
CDR3: CASGGPGSNEQYF

D: TRBD1
size: many
V: TRBV11-3
J: TRBJ2-3
DNA: TGTGCCAGCAGCCTCAGACAGGGGGGCCCAGATACGCAGTATTTT
CDR3: CASSLRQGGPDTQYF

D: TRBD2
size: many
V: TRBV2
J: TRBJ2-7
DNA: TGTGCCAGCAGTGACTCAGCGGGGGCCTACGAGCAGTACTTC
CDR3: CASSDSAGAYEQYF

D: .
size: many
V: TRBV5-1
J: TRBJ1-2
DNA: TGCGCCAGCAGCCCCGGGACGTCTAACTATGGCTACACCTTC
CDR3: CASSPGTSNYGYTF

D: TRBD2
size: .
V: TRBV12-3/TRBV12-4
J: TRBJ2-1
DNA: TGTGCCAGCAGTTCCCTCCGAGGGGTAGCGGGAGGGCGGGATGAGCAGTTCTTC
CDR3: CASSSLRGVAGGRDEQFF

D: .
size: many
V: TRBV12-3/TRBV12-4
J: TRBJ1-2
DNA: TGTGCCACCAGAATGAGGGCTACTAACTATGGCTACACCTTC
CDR3: CATRMRATNYGYTF

D: TRBD1
size: .
V: TRBV9
J: TRBJ2-1
DNA: TGTGCCAGCAACAGGGGGCTTGATGGTGAGCAGTTCTTC
CDR3: CASNRGLDGEQFF

D: TRBD1
size: .
V: TRBV3-1
J: TRBJ2-1
DNA: TGTGCCAGCAGCCAGGGAGCCGGGACAGGGGACAATGAGCAGTTCTTC
CDR3: CASSQGAGTGDNEQFF

D: .
size: few
V: TRBV12-3/TRBV12-4
J: TRBJ2-5
DNA: TGTGCCAGCAGTTTCCCTCCAGGCCAAGAGACCCAGTACTTC
CDR3: CASSFPPGQETQYF

D: TRBD2
size: .
V: TRBV13
J: TRBJ2-1
DNA: TGTGCCAGCAGACCTGGACTAGCGGGGTGGAGTGAGCAGTTCTTC
CDR3: CASRPGLAGWSEQFF

D: TRBD2
size: many
V: TRBV25-1
J: TRBJ2-1
DNA: TGTGCCAGCAGTCCGCGTGGGTGGGAGGGCTCCTACAATGAGCAGTTCTTC
CDR3: CASSPRGWEGSYNEQFF

D: .
size: .
V: TRBV29-1
J: TRBJ1-2
DNA: TGCAGCGTTGAAGAACAGACCCGCTATGGCTACACCTTC
CDR3: CSVEEQTRYGYTF

D: .
size: many
V: TRBV7-2
J: TRBJ2-7
DNA: TGTGCCAGCAGCTTAACGGACCATCCCTACGAGCAGTACTTC
CDR3: CASSLTDHPYEQYF

D: .
size: once
V: TRBV7-2
J: TRBJ1-2
DNA: TGTGCCAGCAACTCTCGCGTGGCCGGCTATGGCTACACCTTC
CDR3: CASNSRVAGYGYTF

D: .
size: .
V: TRBV6-1
J: TRBJ2-3
DNA: TGTGCCAGCAAACTGGACATCGCTAGCACAGATACGCAGTATTTT
CDR3: CASKLDIASTDTQYF

D: .
size: .
V: TRBV20-1
J: TRBJ1-2
DNA: TGCAGTGCCCCCCCCGACAGTGGTGGCTACACCTTC
CDR3: CSAPPDSGGYTF

D: .
size: few
V: TRBV4-2
J: TRBJ2-7
DNA: TGTGCCAGCAGCCAAGGACAGGATTACGAGCAGTACTTC
CDR3: CASSQGQDYEQYF

D: TRBD2
size: .
V: TRBV5-1
J: TRBJ2-7
DNA: TGCGCCAGCAGCTTGGAATCGGGAGGGCCCCCCGAGCAGTACTTC
CDR3: CASSLESGGPPEQYF

D: TRBD1
size: .
V: TRBV12-3/TRBV12-4
J: TRBJ1-2
DNA: TGTGCCAGCAGTGACAGGGTCCTGTCGAATTATGGCTACACCTTC
CDR3: CASSDRVLSNYGYTF

D: .
size: .
V: TRBV9
J: TRBJ2-2
DNA: TGTGCCAGCAGCGTAGGGGGATCGTCGAACACCGGGGAGCTGTTTTTT
CDR3: CASSVGGSSNTGELFF

D: .
size: many
V: TRBV6-5
J: TRBJ2-7
DNA: TGTGCCAGCAGTTACCCCTACGAGCAGTACTTC
CDR3: CASSYPYEQYF

D: TRBD1
size: .
V: TRBV6-6
J: TRBJ2-1
DNA: TGTGCCAGCAGTTACTCGAGGGACAGTCCTTACAATGAGCAGTTCTTC
CDR3: CASSYSRDSPYNEQFF

D: TRBD2
size: many
V: TRBV4-2
J: TRBJ2-1
DNA: TGTGCCAGCAGCCAATGGACTAGCGGGATGGTGAACGAGCAGTTCTTC
CDR3: CASSQWTSGMVNEQFF

D: .
size: .
V: TRBV5-5
J: TRBJ2-5
DNA: TGTGCCAGCAGCTTGAGTTCAAGAGAGACCCAGTACTTC
CDR3: CASSLSSRETQYF

D: .
size: .
V: TRBV29-1
J: TRBJ2-6
DNA: TGCAGCGTTGAGCAAGCCTCTGGGGCCAACGTCCTGACTTTC
CDR3: CSVEQASGANVLTF

D: TRBD1
size: many
V: TRBV27
J: TRBJ2-7
DNA: TGTGCCAGCAGTCCCGCCACTGAACAGGGGTGGGAGCAGTACTTC
CDR3: CASSPATEQGWEQYF

D: .
size: many
V: TRBV5-1
J: TRBJ2-1
DNA: TGCGCCAGCAGCTTGGACACAGGGTCGGGGTACAATGAGCAGTTCTTC
CDR3: CASSLDTGSGYNEQFF

D: TRBD2
size: once
V: TRBV13
J: TRBJ2-3
DNA: TGTGCCAGCAGCTCCGGGACTATGACAGATACGCAGTATTTT
CDR3: CASSSGTMTDTQYF

D: .
size: many
V: TRBV7-9
J: TRBJ1-1
DNA: TGTGCCAGCAGCTTAGTCGAGGACACTGAAGCTTTCTTT
CDR3: CASSLVEDTEAFF

D: TRBD2
size: .
V: TRBV10-3
J: TRBJ2-1
DNA: TGTGCCATCAGGGGAGGGACTAGCGGGATCGCAACCAATGAGCAGTTCTTC
CDR3: CAIRGGTSGIATNEQFF

D: .
size: many
V: TRBV6-1
J: TRBJ1-1
DNA: TGTGCCAGCAGTGGAAGGTCCGGGGCCGCGGTGAACACTGAAGCTTTCTTT
CDR3: CASSGRSGAAVNTEAFF

D: TRBD1
size: many
V: TRBV7-2
J: TRBJ2-1
DNA: TGTGCCAGCAGACGAGCCGGGACAGGTTACAATGAGCAGTTCTTC
CDR3: CASRRAGTGYNEQFF

D: .
size: many
V: TRBV4-1
J: TRBJ2-1
DNA: TGCGCCAGCAGCCTAACAGGGTCAACCTACAATGAGCAGTTCTTC
CDR3: CASSLTGSTYNEQFF

D: .
size: many
V: TRBV5-6
J: TRBJ1-1
DNA: TGTGCCAGCAGCTTTTCGAGCACTGAAGCTTTCTTT
CDR3: CASSFSSTEAFF

D: .
size: few
V: TRBV3-1
J: TRBJ2-7
DNA: TGTGCCAGCAGTACTACAGGGACAATAACCTACGAGCAGTACTTC
CDR3: CASSTTGTITYEQYF

D: .
size: many
V: TRBV29-1
J: TRBJ1-1
DNA: TGCAGCGTTCGACGAGAGAACACTGAAGCTTTCTTT
CDR3: CSVRRENTEAFF

D: TRBD1
size: many
V: TRBV27
J: TRBJ1-6
DNA: TGTGCCAGCGGCAGACAGGGGGGTAATTCACCCCTCCACTTT
CDR3: CASGRQGGNSPLHF

D: .
size: .
V: TRBV4-1
J: TRBJ2-7
DNA: TGCGCCAGCAGCCAAGTCCCCGGCTACGAGCAGTACTTC
CDR3: CASSQVPGYEQYF

D: .
size: .
V: TRBV27
J: TRBJ2-3
DNA: TGTGCCTGCAGTTCCACAGATACGCAGTATTTT
CDR3: CACSSTDTQYF

D: .
size: many
V: TRBV6-1
J: TRBJ2-2
DNA: TGTGCCAGCAGTGAAGACGGGTACACCGGGGAGCTGTTTTTT
CDR3: CASSEDGYTGELFF

D: TRBD1
size: few
V: TRBV5-1
J: TRBJ1-1
DNA: TGCGCCAGCAGCTCGGCAGGGACAGGGAGATTCATGAACACTGAAGCTTTCTTT
CDR3: CASSSAGTGRFMNTEAFF

D: .
size: .
V: TRBV28
J: TRBJ2-3
DNA: TGTGCCAGCAGGCAGGGCATGACAGATACGCAGTATTTT
CDR3: CASRQGMTDTQYF

D: .
size: .
V: TRBV19
J: TRBJ1-2
DNA: TGTGCCAGTCGCTTAGACCGAGTTGCTAACTATGGCTACACCTTC
CDR3: CASRLDRVANYGYTF

D: .
size: .
V: TRBV7-3
J: TRBJ2-2
DNA: TGTGCCAGCAGCTTACGCCAGGGGATGAACACCGGGGAGCTGTTTTTT
CDR3: CASSLRQGMNTGELFF

D: .
size: many
V: TRBV12-3/TRBV12-4
J: TRBJ1-2
DNA: TGTGCCAGCAGTTTAGGGGAAAGAAGGGGCTACACCTTC
CDR3: CASSLGERRGYTF

D: .
size: .
V: TRBV6-1
J: TRBJ2-1
DNA: TGTGCCAGCAGTGACAGCTTTGAGGCGGACAAGCAGTTCTTC
CDR3: CASSDSFEADKQFF

D: TRBD1
size: .
V: TRBV25-1
J: TRBJ1-2
DNA: TGTGCCAGCAGCCTGACAGGGGGCGCGGGGAATGGCTACACCTTC
CDR3: CASSLTGGAGNGYTF

D: .
size: few
V: TRBV30
J: TRBJ1-2
DNA: TGTGCCTGGAGCCCCAGTTCGAACTATGGCTACACCTTC
CDR3: CAWSPSSNYGYTF

D: .
size: many
V: TRBV4-1
J: TRBJ2-2
DNA: TGCGCCAGCAGCCAAGTGCAGAGGAACACCGGGGAGCTGTTTTTT
CDR3: CASSQVQRNTGELFF

D: .
size: few
V: TRBV6-1
J: TRBJ2-5
DNA: TGTGCCAGCAGTGAACTCACCTCCCAAGAGACCCAGTACTTC
CDR3: CASSELTSQETQYF

D: TRBD2
size: few
V: TRBV7-2
J: TRBJ2-7
DNA: TGTGCCAGCAGCTCGGGACTAGCGGGAGCCATCGAGCAGTACTTC
CDR3: CASSSGLAGAIEQYF